One sample yielded the 32 T cell receptor beta chains listed below, sequenced in a study of type 1 regulatory T cells (dated by TCRdb to 2020 to 2023). No antigen has been identified for these receptors. The sample was run on an Illumina MiSeq. The raw public reads went through TCRdb reprocessing: fastp at Q25, MiXCR clone calling, in-frame beta chains kept. Rows matching on CDR3 protein sequence are summarized as one entry with the most common DNA and genes. This sample gives roughly 65,000 distinct CDR3 sequences in total; 45% to 50% of them show up just once. The ten largest clones take up more than 2% of the sample. Sequenced material: cultured non-Tr1 T cells, either the whole culture or a sorted T cell fraction (not recorded which). Per the publication, the cell subset or site label means: non-Tr1 population from the T-allo10 product. These receptors all come from a human donor in good health.

This clonotype was seen at least ten times. The chain is built from TRBV20-1 and TRBJ1-5; D is perhaps TRBD1 (6 bases). CDR1 is DFQATT, CDR2 SNEGSKA, per germline (reference sequence). The V end was cut by 2 bases, the J end by 7 bases, with 18 bases between. The CDR3 is made up of 15 amino acids. The CDR3 coding sequence is TGCAGTGCTAGACAACTTGGGGGGCAGAGGCAGCCCCAGCATTTT. Amino acids: CSARQLGGQRQPQHF.

CDR3 residues: CSALPSDRYTEAFF. The CDR3 nucleotides read TGCAGTGCTTTACCTTCCGACCGATACACTGAAGCTTTCTTT. This chain uses TRBV20-1 with TRBJ1-1; no clear D gene. V dropped 5 bases and J dropped 3 bases, with 16 bases sitting between them. Per the germline V gene, CDR1 is DFQATT and CDR2 is SNEGSKA (reference sequence). The CDR3 runs to 14 residues.

The rearrangement joins TRBV12-3 or TRBV12-4 to TRBJ1-1; 7 nucleotides line up with TRBD1. The CDR3 is 14 amino acids. Losses at the gene ends were 7 bases for V and 0 bases for J; bases not matched to a gene: 5. CDR3 nucleotides: TGTGCCAGCACCTTAGGACAGGTGAACACTGAAGCTTTCTTT. As protein: CASTLGQVNTEAFF.

This clonotype has more than one count but fewer than ten. This chain connects TRBV12-3 or TRBV12-4 to TRBJ2-7; 8 bases fit TRBD1. The CDR3 covers 13 residues. The ends lost 7 bases at V and 1 base at J; junction bases unmatched: 3. CDR3 protein: CASKGQGSYEQYF. The CDR3 DNA is TGTGCCAGCAAAGGACAGGGTTCCTACGAGCAGTACTTC.

This clonotype showed up many times. This chain connects TRBV7-2 to TRBJ1-2, with D perhaps TRBD1 (5 bases). Trimming left V 5 bases short and J 4 bases short, with 11 bases between. The CDR3 runs 13 residues. Germline V gives CDR1 SGHTA, CDR2 FQGNSA. This CDR3 reads CASSPDSLYGYTF. CDR3 DNA sequence: TGTGCCAGCAGCCCAGACAGTCTCTATGGCTACACCTTC.

The chain has TRBV12-3 or TRBV12-4 and TRBJ2-1; 9 bases line up with TRBD2. J gave up 10 bases and V 3 bases, and 7 bases lay outside the gene matches. CDR3 length: 14 amino acids. The CDR3 DNA is TGTGCCAGCAGTTTCCAGCGGGGGGTTGGCGAGCAGTTCTTC. It yields the protein CASSFQRGVGEQFF.

The chain employs TRBV2 and TRBJ1-1; D possibly corresponds to TRBD1 (6 bases). CDR1 and CDR2 from the germline V gene are SNHLY and FYNNEI. The CDR3 loop spans 15 amino acids. Between the trimmed V and J ends, which lost 7 bases and 1 base, there was a span of 16 bases. CDR3: CASNGRGRGNTEAFF. DNA of the CDR3: TGTGCCAGCAACGGCAGGGGCAGGGGGAACACTGAAGCTTTCTTT.

On this clonotype itself: The junction departs from germline at one end; a sequencing error may be responsible. The chain uses TRBV6-5 and TRBJ2-1; D gene ambiguous. The CDR3 has 17 amino acids. CDR1 is MNHEY, CDR2 SVGAGI, per germline. The CDR3 loop reads CASSYSGVRLVNNERFF. As DNA, the CDR3 is TGTGCCAGCAGTTACTCGGGCGTGCGGCTTGTTAACAATGAGCGGTTCTTC.

The chain recombines TRBV7-3 with TRBJ2-3; perhaps TRBD2 as D (6 bases). Trimming left V 1 base short and J 1 base short, with 9 bases between. The CDR3 has 15 residues. Germline V lookup: CDR1 SGHTA, CDR2 FQGTGA. The CDR3 sequence: CASSLIAVGTDTQYF. The CDR3 nucleotides read TGTGCCAGCAGCTTAATAGCGGTGGGCACAGATACGCAGTATTTT.

The J gene is TRBJ2-3, the V gene TRBV2; D is undetermined. This CDR3 is built from 14 residues. Per the germline V gene, CDR1 is SNHLY and CDR2 is FYNNEI. Deletions cut 10 bases from V and 0 bases from J, with 14 bases between. The CDR3 nucleotides read TGTGCCACAGCGCGGACCCAAAGCACAGATACGCAGTATTTT. Its translation: CATARTQSTDTQYF.

The V and J genes are TRBV20-1 and TRBJ2-3, with TRBD2 matching 9 bases. In germline, CDR1 is DFQATT, CDR2 SNEGSKA (reference sequence). This CDR3 has 16 amino acids. J gave up 4 bases and V 3 bases, and 11 bases lay outside the gene matches. CDR3 DNA: TGCAGTGCTAGGCCTAGCGGGGTTGGTGGGCCAGATACGCAGTATTTT. Translation: CSARPSGVGGPDTQYF.

There are a few counts of this clonotype. The CDR3 region has the DNA TGTGCCAGCAGAGAGGCCAGGGGAACGGGATCCTACAATGAGCAGTTCTTC. It specifies CASREARGTGSYNEQFF. The rearrangement joins TRBV2 to TRBJ2-1; D is perhaps TRBD1 (6 bases). Germline V CDR1 and CDR2: SNHLY, FYNNEI. V was shortened by 6 bases and J by 1 base, with 19 bases between the two germline ends. The CDR3 runs to 17 residues.

The chain joins TRBV6-2 or TRBV6-3 to TRBJ1-5, with D unresolved. Germline lookup yields CDR1 MNHEY and CDR2 SVGEGT. There are 14 residues in the CDR3. Trimming pared 5 bases from V and 3 bases from J, leaving 11 bases between. The CDR3 sequence: CASSRLPSNQPQHF. The CDR3 DNA reads as TGTGCCAGCAGTCGCCTTCCCTCCAATCAGCCCCAGCATTTT.

This clonotype was recorded a few times. V and J are TRBV20-1 and TRBJ2-7, with 10 bases matching TRBD1. V was clipped by 5 bases and J by 6 bases; unmatched bases: 13. CDR1 is DFQATT and CDR2 is SNEGSKA in the germline V gene (reference sequence). The CDR3 runs to 15 residues. Here the CDR3 reads CSAGAAGQGVIEQYF. The CDR3 DNA sequence: TGCAGTGCTGGGGCGGCCGGACAGGGGGTTATCGAGCAGTACTTC.

The genes are TRBV5-1 and TRBJ2-5; 7 bases are a match to TRBD2. The CDR3 extends over 16 amino acids. V shed 3 bases and J 3 bases; nucleotides not matched to a gene: 11. CDR1 SGHRS and CDR2 YFSETQ come from the germline V gene. This CDR3 is CASSSLMGGPEETQYF. The CDR3 DNA reads TGCGCCAGCAGCTCCCTCATGGGAGGGCCAGAAGAGACCCAGTACTTC.

The genes are TRBV5-1 and TRBJ2-3, with D unresolved. V lost 7 bases, J lost 14 bases, and 8 bases lay in between. Germline values: CDR1 SGHRS, CDR2 YFSETQ. This CDR3 spans 8 amino acids. The DNA for the CDR3 is TGCGCCAGCTCACCCCGGTATTTT. Encoded protein: CASSPRYF. The full variable domain, with the rest looked up from reference TRBV5-1 and TRBJ2-3, is KAGVTQTPRYLIKTRGQQVTLSCSPISGHRSVSWYQQTPGQGLQFLFEYFSETQRNKGNFPGRFSGRQFSNSRSEMNVSTLELGDSALYLCASSPRYFGPGTRLTVL.

The V gene is TRBV7-9, the J gene TRBJ1-2; D call uncertain. The V end lost 2 bases, the J end lost 4 bases, and 11 bases lay between the germline ends. This CDR3 spans 14 amino acids. Germline lookup yields CDR1 SEHNR and CDR2 FQNEAQ (reference sequence). The CDR3 DNA is TGTGCCAGCAGCTTAATGGGGTTGGGCTATGGCTACACCTTC. This gives the protein CASSLMGLGYGYTF.

This clonotype was seen a few times. The J gene is TRBJ2-5, the V gene TRBV7-2; D assignment may be TRBD1 or TRBD2 (5 bases each). CDR3 length: 13 amino acids. The germline V gene encodes CDR1 SGHTA and CDR2 FQGNSA. With 5 bases removed from V and 1 base from J, the gap between germline ends came to 8 bases. The CDR3 DNA follows: TGTGCCAGCAGCCTGGGACGCCAAGAGACCCAGTACTTC. Protein product: CASSLGRQETQYF. The variable domain in full, with the rest retrieved from reference TRBV7-2 and TRBJ2-5, is GAGVSQSPSNKVTEKGKDVELRCDPISGHTALYWYRQSLGQGLEFLIYFQGNSAPDKSGLPSDRFSAERTGGSVSTLTIQRTQQEDSAVYLCASSLGRQETQYFGPGTRLLVL.

The gene calls are TRBV3-1 and TRBJ2-4, with 8 nucleotides matching TRBD1. Losses at the gene ends were 3 bases for V and 11 bases for J; bases not matched to a gene: 18. Germline V gene lookup returns CDR1 LGHDT and CDR2 YNNKEL (reference sequence). This CDR3 comprises 17 residues. The CDR3 bases are TGTGCCAGCAGCCAGTATGGGGACAGGCCACCCCGAGGGGTTCAGTACTTC. Protein product: CASSQYGDRPPRGVQYF.

Here the CDR3 DNA reads TGTGCCAGCAGCTTCGCGGGACAGGCGGCTGGGGAGCAGTACTTC. Protein sequence: CASSFAGQAAGEQYF. The rearrangement links TRBV7-2 to TRBJ2-7; TRBD1 matches at 8 bases. There are 15 residues in the CDR3. Germline V gives CDR1 SGHTA, CDR2 FQGNSA. After removal of 3 bases from V and 7 bases from J, the junction contained 11 bases not matched to a gene.

CDR3 DNA: TGTGCCAGCAGCTTACAGGTGGGGGGCACAGATACGCAGTATTTT. This encodes CASSLQVGGTDTQYF. The chain links TRBV7-2 to TRBJ2-3; D is perhaps TRBD1 or TRBD2 (5 bases each). Germline CDR1 is SGHTA and CDR2 is FQGNSA. V was shortened by 2 bases and J by 1 base, with 10 bases between the two germline ends. The CDR3 covers 15 residues. The full variable domain, its missing parts supplied by reference TRBV7-2 and TRBJ2-3, is GAGVSQSPSNKVTEKGKDVELRCDPISGHTALYWYRQSLGQGLEFLIYFQGNSAPDKSGLPSDRFSAERTGGSVSTLTIQRTQQEDSAVYLCASSLQVGGTDTQYFGPGTRLTVL.

This clonotype was detected a few times. The genes are TRBV18 and TRBJ1-1; unclear D gene. Trimming shortened V by 3 bases and J by 1 base, and 12 bases separated the two germline ends. The CDR3 runs to 15 residues. CDR1 is KGHSH and CDR2 is LQKENI in the germline V gene. The chain's CDR3 is CASSPYPTENTEAFF. CDR3 bases: TGTGCCAGCTCACCCTACCCCACAGAGAACACTGAAGCTTTCTTT.

This clonotype was seen only a few times. V usage is TRBV5-1 and J usage is TRBJ1-1; D is ambiguous. There are 14 residues in the CDR3. Germline CDR1 is SGHRS and CDR2 is YFSETQ. V was trimmed by 0 bases and J by 1 base, leaving 7 bases between them. CDR3 nucleotide sequence: TGCGCCAGCAGCTTGGAAGTACCGAACACTGAAGCTTTCTTT. Amino acids: CASSLEVPNTEAFF.

This clonotype was seen more than once but under ten times. The chain carries TRBV7-8 and TRBJ2-7; D remains unclear. Germline assignment: CDR1 SGHVS and CDR2 FQNEAQ. This CDR3 spans 11 amino acids. The V end was cut by 0 bases, the J end by 5 bases, with 2 bases between. Here the CDR3 reads CASSLANEQYF. CDR3 sequence (DNA): TGTGCCAGCAGCTTAGCAAACGAGCAGTACTTC.

The chain is built from TRBV3-1 and TRBJ2-2; no definite D call. Germline V CDR1 and CDR2: LGHDT, YNNKEL (reference sequence). The CDR3 is made up of 13 amino acids. V shed 4 bases and J shed 6 bases, with 9 bases lying between them. CDR3 bases: TGTGCCAGCAGCCCCGCCGGGCCCGGGGAGCTGTTTTTT. Residues: CASSPAGPGELFF.

The rearrangement joins TRBV4-3 to TRBJ1-4; a possible D gene is TRBD1 (6 bases). This CDR3 is 15 amino acids long. V was pared by 4 bases and J by 2 bases, with 11 bases between. Germline CDR1 reads LGHNA; CDR2 reads YSLEER. The CDR3 bases are TGCGCCAGCAGCCGCACAGGGTCTACTAATGAAAAACTGTTTTTT. This codes for CASSRTGSTNEKLFF.

This clonotype was detected only a few times. The chain recombines TRBV20-1 with TRBJ1-6, with D possibly matching TRBD1 (5 bases). The CDR3 has 15 residues. Germline assignment: CDR1 DFQATT and CDR2 SNEGSKA (reference sequence). Trimming stripped 3 bases from V and 4 bases from J, with 13 bases between. CDR3 sequence reads: CSASVEGMYNSPLHF. The CDR3 DNA reads as TGCAGTGCTAGTGTGGAGGGGATGTATAATTCACCCCTCCACTTT.

The gene calls are TRBV2 and TRBJ1-1; TRBD1 matches 7 bases. The CDR3 contains 12 residues. The V gene end was trimmed by 4 bases and the J gene end by 9 bases; junction bases not matched to a gene: 5. Germline V gene data show CDR1 as SNHLY and CDR2 as FYNNEI. CDR3 bases: TGTGCCAGCAGTGGGACAGGCGTTCAAGCTTTCTTT. This sequence encodes CASSGTGVQAFF.

This clonotype was counted a few times. This chain connects TRBV10-3 to TRBJ2-6; no reliable D call. This CDR3 contains 13 residues. V gave up 7 bases and J gave up 2 bases, with 6 bases separating them. Germline-derived CDR1 and CDR2 are ENHRY and SYGVKD. DNA of the CDR3: TGTGCCATCACGGGTGCTGGGGCCAACGTCCTGACTTTC. This sequence encodes CAITGAGANVLTF.

V usage is TRBV7-9 and J usage is TRBJ2-4; 7 positions agree with TRBD1. Losses at the gene ends were 2 bases for V and 5 bases for J; bases not matched to a gene: 9. This CDR3 comprises 16 residues. In germline, CDR1 is SEHNR, CDR2 FQNEAQ (reference sequence). The CDR3 loop is CASSLTGIGGQNIQYF. The DNA of the CDR3 is TGTGCCAGCAGCTTAACAGGCATAGGGGGCCAAAACATTCAGTACTTC.

The chain couples TRBV28 to TRBJ1-5; 8 bases fit TRBD1. This CDR3 region has 13 residues. Germline V CDR1 and CDR2: MDHEN, SYDVKM. V shed 4 bases, J shed 7 bases, and the junction held 3 bases outside the gene matches. DNA for the CDR3: TGTGCCAGCAGTTCGACAGGGGTCCAGCCCCAGCATTTT. It yields the protein CASSSTGVQPQHF.

This clonotype is labeled medium-sized. The gene calls are TRBV20-1 and TRBJ2-5; TRBD2 might be the D (5 bases). V shed 0 bases and J shed 7 bases, with 21 bases lying between them. CDR3 size: 16 residues. Germline CDR1 reads DFQATT; CDR2 reads SNEGSKA (reference sequence). CDR3 DNA: TGCAGTGCTAGAGATCTGAGAGGACTGGGAGATCGGACCCAGTACTTC. It specifies CSARDLRGLGDRTQYF.